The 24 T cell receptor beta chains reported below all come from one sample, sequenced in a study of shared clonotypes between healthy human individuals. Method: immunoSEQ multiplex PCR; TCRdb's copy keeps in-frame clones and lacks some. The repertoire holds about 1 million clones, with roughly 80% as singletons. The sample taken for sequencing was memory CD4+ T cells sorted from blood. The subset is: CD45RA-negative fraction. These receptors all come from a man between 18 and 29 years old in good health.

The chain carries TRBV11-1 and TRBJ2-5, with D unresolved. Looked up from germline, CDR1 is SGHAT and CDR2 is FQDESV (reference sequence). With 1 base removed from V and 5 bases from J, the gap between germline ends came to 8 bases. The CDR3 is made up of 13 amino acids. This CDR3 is CASSLEVRETQYF. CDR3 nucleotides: TGTGCCAGCAGCTTAGAGGTCCGGGAGACCCAGTACTTC.

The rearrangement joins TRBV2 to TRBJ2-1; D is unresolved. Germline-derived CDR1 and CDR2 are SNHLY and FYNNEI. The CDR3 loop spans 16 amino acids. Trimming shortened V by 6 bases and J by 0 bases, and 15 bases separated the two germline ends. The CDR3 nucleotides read TGTGCCAGCAGCGGCTTCCTCCCGAGCTCCTACAATGAGCAGTTCTTC. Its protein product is CASSGFLPSSYNEQFF.

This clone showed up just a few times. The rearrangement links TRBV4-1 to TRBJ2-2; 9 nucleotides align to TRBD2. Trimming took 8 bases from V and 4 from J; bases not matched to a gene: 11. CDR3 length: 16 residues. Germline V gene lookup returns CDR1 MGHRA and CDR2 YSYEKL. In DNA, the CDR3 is TGCGCCAGCTCGATAGGAGGCGGGAGGGGCACCGGGGAGCTGTTTTTT. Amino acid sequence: CASSIGGGRGTGELFF.

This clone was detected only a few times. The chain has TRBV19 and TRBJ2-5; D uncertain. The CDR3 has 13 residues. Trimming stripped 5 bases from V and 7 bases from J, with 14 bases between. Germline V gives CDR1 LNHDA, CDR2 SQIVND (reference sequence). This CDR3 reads CASSFQVVGTQYF. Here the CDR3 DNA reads TGTGCCAGTAGTTTTCAGGTCGTAGGGACCCAGTACTTC.

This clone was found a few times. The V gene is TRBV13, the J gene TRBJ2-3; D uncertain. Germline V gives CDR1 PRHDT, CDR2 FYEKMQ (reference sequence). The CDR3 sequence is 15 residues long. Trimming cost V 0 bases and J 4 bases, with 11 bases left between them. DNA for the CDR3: TGTGCCAGCAGCTTAGGTCCTGACCGGCCAGATACGCAGTATTTT. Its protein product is CASSLGPDRPDTQYF.

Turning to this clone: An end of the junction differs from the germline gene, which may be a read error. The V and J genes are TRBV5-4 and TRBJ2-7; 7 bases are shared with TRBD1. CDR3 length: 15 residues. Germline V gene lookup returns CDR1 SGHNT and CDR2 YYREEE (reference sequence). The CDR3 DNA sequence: TGTACCAGCAGCCCGCCGTGGACAGGTTCCTACGAGCAGTACTTC. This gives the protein CTSSPPWTGSYEQYF.

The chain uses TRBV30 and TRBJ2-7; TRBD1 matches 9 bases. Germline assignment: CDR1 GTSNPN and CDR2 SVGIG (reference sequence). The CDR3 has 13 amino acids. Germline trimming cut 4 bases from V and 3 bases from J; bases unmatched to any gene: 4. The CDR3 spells CAWNGQGIYEQYF. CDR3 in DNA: TGTGCCTGGAATGGACAGGGGATCTACGAGCAGTACTTC.

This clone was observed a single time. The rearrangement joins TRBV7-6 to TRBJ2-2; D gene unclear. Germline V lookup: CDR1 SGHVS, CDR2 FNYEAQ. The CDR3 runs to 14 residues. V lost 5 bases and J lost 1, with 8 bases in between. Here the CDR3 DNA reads TGTGCCAGCAGCGTGCAAGAGAACACCGGGGAGCTGTTTTTT. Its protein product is CASSVQENTGELFF. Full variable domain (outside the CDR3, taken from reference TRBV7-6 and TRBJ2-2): GAGVSQSPRYKVTKRGQDVALRCDPISGHVSLYWYRQALGQGPEFLTYFNYEAQQDKSGLPNDRFSAERPEGSISTLTIQRTEQRDSAMYRCASSVQENTGELFFGEGSRLTVL.

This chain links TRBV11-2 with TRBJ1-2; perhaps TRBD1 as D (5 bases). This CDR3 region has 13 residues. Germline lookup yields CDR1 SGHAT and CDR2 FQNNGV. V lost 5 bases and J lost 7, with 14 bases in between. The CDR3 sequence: CASSTDRLGGYTF. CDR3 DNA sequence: TGTGCCAGCAGCACTGACAGATTGGGTGGCTACACCTTC.

CDR3 amino acids: CASSGDGRKAFF. The CDR3, as DNA: TGTGCCAGCAGTGGGGACGGCCGCAAAGCTTTCTTT. V and J are TRBV28 and TRBJ1-1, with a possible D match to TRBD1 (5 bases). Trimming stripped 5 bases from V and 9 bases from J, with 13 bases between. The germline gives CDR1 MDHEN, CDR2 SYDVKM. The CDR3 has 12 residues.

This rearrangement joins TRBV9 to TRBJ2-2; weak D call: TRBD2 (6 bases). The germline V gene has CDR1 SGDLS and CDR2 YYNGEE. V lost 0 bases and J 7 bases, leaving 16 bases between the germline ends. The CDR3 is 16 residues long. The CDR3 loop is CASSVALRAGNGELFF. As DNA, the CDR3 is TGTGCCAGCAGCGTAGCTCTCAGGGCGGGGAACGGGGAGCTGTTTTTT.

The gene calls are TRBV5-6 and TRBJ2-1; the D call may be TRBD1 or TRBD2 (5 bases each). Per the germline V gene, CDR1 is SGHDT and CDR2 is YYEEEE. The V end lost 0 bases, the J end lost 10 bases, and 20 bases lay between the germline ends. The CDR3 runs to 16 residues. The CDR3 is CASSLVIRDLSWEQFF. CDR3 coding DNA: TGTGCCAGCAGCTTGGTCATTCGGGACCTTTCATGGGAGCAGTTCTTC.

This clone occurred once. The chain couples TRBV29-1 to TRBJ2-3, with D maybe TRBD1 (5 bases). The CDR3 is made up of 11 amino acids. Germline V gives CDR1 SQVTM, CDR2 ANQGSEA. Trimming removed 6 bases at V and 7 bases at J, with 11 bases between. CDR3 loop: CSVLQANTQYF. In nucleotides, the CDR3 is TGCAGCGTGCTACAGGCTAATACGCAGTATTTT.

The CDR3 spells CASSLRGDWTGELFF. The CDR3 DNA follows: TGTGCCAGCAGCTTACGGGGGGATTGGACCGGGGAGCTGTTTTTT. The rearrangement joins TRBV11-2 to TRBJ2-2; TRBD2 agrees at 7 bases. This CDR3 contains 15 residues. V shed 2 bases and J 5 bases; nucleotides not matched to a gene: 5. Germline loops: CDR1 SGHAT, CDR2 FQNNGV.

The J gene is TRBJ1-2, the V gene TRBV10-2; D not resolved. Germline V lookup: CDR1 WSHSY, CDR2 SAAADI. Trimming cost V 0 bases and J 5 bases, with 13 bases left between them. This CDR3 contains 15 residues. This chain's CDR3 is CASSESRVRTYGYTF. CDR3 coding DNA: TGCGCCAGCAGTGAGTCGAGAGTCCGTACTTATGGCTACACCTTC.

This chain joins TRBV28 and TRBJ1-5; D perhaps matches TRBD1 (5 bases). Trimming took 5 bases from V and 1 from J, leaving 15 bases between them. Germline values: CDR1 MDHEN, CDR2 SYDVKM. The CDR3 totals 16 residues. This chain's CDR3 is CASSIGTSMSNQPQHF. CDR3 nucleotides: TGTGCCAGCAGTATTGGGACTTCCATGAGCAATCAGCCCCAGCATTTT.

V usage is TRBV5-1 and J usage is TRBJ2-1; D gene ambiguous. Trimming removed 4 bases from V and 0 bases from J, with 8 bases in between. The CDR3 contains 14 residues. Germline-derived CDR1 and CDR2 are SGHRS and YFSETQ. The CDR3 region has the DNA TGCGCCAGCAGCGTCACAAGCTCCTACAATGAGCAGTTCTTC. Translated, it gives CASSVTSSYNEQFF.

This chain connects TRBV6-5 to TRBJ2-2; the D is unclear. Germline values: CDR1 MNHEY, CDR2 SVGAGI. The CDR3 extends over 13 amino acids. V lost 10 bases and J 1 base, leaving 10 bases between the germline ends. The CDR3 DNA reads TGTGCCACCACGGTTTGGAACACCGGGGAGCTGTTTTTT. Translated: CATTVWNTGELFF.

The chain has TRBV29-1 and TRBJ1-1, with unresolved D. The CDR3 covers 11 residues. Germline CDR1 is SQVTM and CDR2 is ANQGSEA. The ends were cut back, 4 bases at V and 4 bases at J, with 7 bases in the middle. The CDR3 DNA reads TGCAGCGTTGCCGGGAGCACTGAAGCTTTCTTT. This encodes CSVAGSTEAFF.

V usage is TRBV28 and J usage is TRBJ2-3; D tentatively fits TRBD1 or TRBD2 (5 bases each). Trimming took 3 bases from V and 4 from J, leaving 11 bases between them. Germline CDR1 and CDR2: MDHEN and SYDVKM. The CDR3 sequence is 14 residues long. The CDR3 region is CASSFNWDPDTQYF. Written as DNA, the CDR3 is TGTGCCAGCAGTTTCAACTGGGACCCAGATACGCAGTATTTT.

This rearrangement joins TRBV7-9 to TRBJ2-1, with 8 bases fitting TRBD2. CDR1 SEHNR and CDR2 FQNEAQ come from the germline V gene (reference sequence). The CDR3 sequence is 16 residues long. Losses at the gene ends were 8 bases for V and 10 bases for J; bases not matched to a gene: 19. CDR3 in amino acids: CASSSLPGLVGSEQFF. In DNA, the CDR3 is TGTGCCAGCTCTTCCCTACCGGGACTAGTAGGATCCGAGCAGTTCTTC.

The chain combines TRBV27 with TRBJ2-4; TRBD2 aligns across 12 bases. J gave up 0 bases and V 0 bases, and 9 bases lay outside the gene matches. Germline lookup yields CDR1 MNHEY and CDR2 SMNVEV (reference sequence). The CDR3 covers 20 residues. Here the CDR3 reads CASSLSVLAGGRVAKNIQYF. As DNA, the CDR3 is TGTGCCAGCAGTTTATCCGTACTAGCGGGGGGTAGGGTAGCCAAAAACATTCAGTACTTC.

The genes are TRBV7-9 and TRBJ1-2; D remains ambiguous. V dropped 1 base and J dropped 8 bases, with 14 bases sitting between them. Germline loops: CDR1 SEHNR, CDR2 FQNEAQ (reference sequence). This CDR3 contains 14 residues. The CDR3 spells CASSLDGVAGGYTF. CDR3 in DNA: TGTGCCAGCAGCTTAGATGGAGTAGCGGGAGGCTACACCTTC.

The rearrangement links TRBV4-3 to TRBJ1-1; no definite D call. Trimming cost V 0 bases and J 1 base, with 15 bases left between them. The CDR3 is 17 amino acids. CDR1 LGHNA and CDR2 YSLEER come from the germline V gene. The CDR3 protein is CASSQDVAGRKNTEAFF. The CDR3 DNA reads TGCGCCAGCAGCCAAGACGTCGCAGGTCGCAAGAACACTGAAGCTTTCTTT.